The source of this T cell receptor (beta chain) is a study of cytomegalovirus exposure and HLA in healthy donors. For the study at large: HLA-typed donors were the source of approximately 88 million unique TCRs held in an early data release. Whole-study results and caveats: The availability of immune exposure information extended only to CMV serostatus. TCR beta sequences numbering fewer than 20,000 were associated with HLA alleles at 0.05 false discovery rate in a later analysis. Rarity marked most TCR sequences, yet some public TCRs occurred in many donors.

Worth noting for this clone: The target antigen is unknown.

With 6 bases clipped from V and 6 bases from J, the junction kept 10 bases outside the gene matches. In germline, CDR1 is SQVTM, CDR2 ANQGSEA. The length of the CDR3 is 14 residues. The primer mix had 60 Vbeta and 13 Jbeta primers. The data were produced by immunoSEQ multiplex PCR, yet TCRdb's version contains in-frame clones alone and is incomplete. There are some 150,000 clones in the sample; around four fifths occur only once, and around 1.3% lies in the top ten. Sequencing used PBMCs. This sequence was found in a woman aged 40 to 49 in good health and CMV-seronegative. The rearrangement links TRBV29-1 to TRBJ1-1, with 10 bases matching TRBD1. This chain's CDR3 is CSVSRDRGFAEAFF. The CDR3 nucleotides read TGCAGCGTAAGCCGGGACAGGGGTTTTGCTGAAGCTTTCTTT.